The 7 T cell receptor beta chains below were found in one sample sequenced in a study of OX40 agonist ivuxolimab in advanced cancers. Data came from immunoSEQ multiplex PCR; TCRdb stores just in-frame clones and leaves some out. The table includes about 54,000 clones, roughly nine tenths detected once. Sequencing used CD4+ or CD8+ T cells sorted from blood, obtained in a trial of the OX40 agonist ivuxolimab. Source of these receptors: an adult with an advanced solid tumor such as melanoma, head and neck, liver or kidney cancer.

This chain uses TRBV7-2 with TRBJ1-1; D remains ambiguous. The germline gives CDR1 SGHTA, CDR2 FQGNSA. The CDR3 length is 19 residues. V was cut by 1 base and J by 0 bases, with 21 bases left in between. The CDR3: CASSLGVRSGPRVNTEAFF. Here the CDR3 DNA reads TGTGCCAGCAGCTTAGGTGTCAGATCTGGGCCGCGAGTGAACACTGAAGCTTTCTTT.

The DNA for the CDR3 is TGTGCCAGCAGTGTCCCCAGGGGGACCGGCAATCAGCCCCAGCATTTT. This translates into CASSVPRGTGNQPQHF. The V gene is TRBV6-1, the J gene TRBJ1-5; 7 bases align to TRBD1. CDR1 is MNHNS, CDR2 SASEGT, per germline. V shed 4 bases and J 2 bases; nucleotides not matched to a gene: 8. There are 16 residues in the CDR3.

V usage is TRBV18 and J usage is TRBJ1-4; D is unclear. V was shortened by 2 bases and J by 8 bases, with 6 bases between the two germline ends. Germline V gives CDR1 KGHSH, CDR2 LQKENI. The CDR3 is made up of 12 amino acids. CDR3 loop: CASSPEREKLFF. The DNA of the CDR3 is TGTGCCAGCTCACCAGAAAGGGAAAAACTGTTTTTT.

The V gene is TRBV6-6, the J gene TRBJ1-1; D remains ambiguous. CDR3 length equals 13 residues. V was clipped by 8 bases and J by 1 base, with 11 bases between them. In germline, CDR1 is MNHNY, CDR2 SVGAGI (reference sequence). The CDR3 reads CASHRYSNTEAFF. CDR3 bases: TGTGCCAGCCATAGATACTCGAACACTGAAGCTTTCTTT.

This chain joins TRBV2 and TRBJ1-4; 9 bases are shared with TRBD1. V lost 5 bases and J lost 8; bases outside the gene matches: 12. Germline values: CDR1 SNHLY, CDR2 FYNNEI. The CDR3 has 16 residues. The CDR3 region has the DNA TGTGCCAGCAGTTCCCAGAGGACCGGGACAGGGGAAAAACTGTTTTTT. It yields the protein CASSSQRTGTGEKLFF.

The CDR3 DNA reads TGCGCCAGCAGCCAGGAGCTAGCGGAGGGTGAGCAGTTCTTC. This gives the protein CASSQELAEGEQFF. The chain carries TRBV4-1 and TRBJ2-1; the match to TRBD2 covers 7 bases. Germline V lookup: CDR1 MGHRA, CDR2 YSYEKL. CDR3 size: 14 residues. V trimming: 3 bases; J trimming: 9 bases; junction bases outside the gene matches: 8.

V is TRBV9 and J is TRBJ2-3, with 7 nucleotides matching TRBD2. The junction had 4 bases not matched to a gene; V was cut back by 0 bases and J by 3 bases. Germline lookup yields CDR1 SGDLS and CDR2 YYNGEE. The CDR3 spans 15 residues. The CDR3 coding sequence is TGTGCCAGCAGCGTAGACCGGGGAGGGACAGATACGCAGTATTTT. Translating gives CASSVDRGGTDTQYF.